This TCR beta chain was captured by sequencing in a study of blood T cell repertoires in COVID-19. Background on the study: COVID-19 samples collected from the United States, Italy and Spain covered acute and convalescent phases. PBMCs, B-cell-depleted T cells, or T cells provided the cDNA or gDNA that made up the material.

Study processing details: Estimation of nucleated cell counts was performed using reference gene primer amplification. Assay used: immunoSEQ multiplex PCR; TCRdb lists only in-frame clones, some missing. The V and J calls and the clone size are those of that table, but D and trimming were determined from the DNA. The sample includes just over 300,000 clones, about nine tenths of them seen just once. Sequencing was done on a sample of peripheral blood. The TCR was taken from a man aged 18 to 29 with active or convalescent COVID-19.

CDR3 sequence reads: CASSPSGLATETQYF. DNA of the CDR3: TGTGCCAGCAGCCCGTCAGGACTAGCGACGGAGACCCAGTACTTC. The chain couples TRBV9 to TRBJ2-5; 9 bases are shared with TRBD2. The V gene end was trimmed by 4 bases and the J gene end by 5 bases; junction bases not matched to a gene: 9. This CDR3 region has 15 residues. Germline lookup yields CDR1 SGDLS and CDR2 YYNGEE.